This T cell receptor (beta chain) came from a study of cytomegalovirus exposure and HLA in healthy donors (dated by TCRdb to 2017 to 2019). Broadly, across the study: In an earlier analysis of several hundred of the donors, less than 350 Gb of sequence data and some 120 million unique TCR beta sequences from about 179 million T cells were reported. The genetic ancestry cluster associated with self-reported Caucasian donors included 70% to 85% of the roughly 400 genotyped donors. The later analysis used no new phenotypic data to find candidate immune exposures, relying instead on TCR beta sequences and their occurrence across donors. The study aimed to test whether cataloging public T cell receptors could reveal signatures of past pathogen exposure. All discovery cohort repertoires had been generated on a single sequencing platform. An early release that covered about 600 HLA-typed donors contained around 330 gigabases of sequencing data and around 85 million unique TCR sequences. An earlier analysis of 500 to 750 of the donors applied high-throughput TCR beta sequencing to assess whether each TCR beta V gene segment acted as functional or pseudogenic. Both class I and class II loci were covered by HLA typing, at four-digit resolution. The study profiled the T cell repertoires of hundreds of subjects by immunosequencing and related them to cytomegalovirus serostatus. A separate validation cohort of 90 to 150 different subjects was used in addition to the 666-subject first cohort. Donor age, sex, ethnicity and CMV serostatus were compiled together with the repertoire data. To study patterns of TCR occurrence, a later analysis re-analyzed previously published TCR beta repertoires from more than 550 donors and added high-resolution HLA genotyping. Because of strong linkage in the cohort, roughly 5 DR-DQ haplotypes were treated as single units for association and clustering. A later genetic analysis used genome-wide SNP genotypes for about three fifths of the 666 donors, treating that subset as a discovery cohort. The number of donors typed differed by locus, with 629-630 for A, B, C, DRB1 and DQB1, roughly 520 for DQA1, over 600 for DPA1, and around 460 for DPB1. The study combined high-throughput TCR immunosequencing, statistical association of individual TCRs with disease status, and machine learning to predict cytomegalovirus infection status. Among 350 to 400 genotyped donors of the cohort, an average of approximately 240,000 unique TCR beta nucleotide sequences were sequenced per donor, around 20% of them non-productive. Overall results and qualifications from the work: Roughly uniform sequencing depth across donors was assumed in presence/absence analyses, although this assumption may not hold. An earlier analysis of approximately 570 of the donors showed that most TCR beta V segments appeared in productive rearrangements either about 90% or about 30% of the time, which broadly matched IMGT annotations. Linkage disequilibrium might explain the correlated functional status among segregating V segments, but an unknown experimental factor could not be excluded. Compared with equally common non-associated chains, HLA-associated TCR beta chains in a later analysis were more clonally expanded and had lower generation probabilities. A later analysis found that TCR association rates varied across HLA loci, with DRB1 alleles showing the most associated TCRs and HLA-C alleles the fewest. A total of 150 or so TCR beta chains were listed by the study as associated with cytomegalovirus. A few of the identified cytomegalovirus-associated TCR beta chains were confirmed in vitro to be specific for cytomegalovirus antigens. The 87-base-pair reads could not distinguish some IMGT-functional V segments, including TRBV6-2 and TRBV6-3, so those segments were excluded. Most TCR sequences were seen in very few donors, while some public TCRs were found in many individuals. When HLA alleles, especially DR and DQ, strongly co-occurred, TCR associations were difficult to assign to individual alleles. Because HLA typing was unavailable for some donors at each locus, only the typed subset was used in association tests. A later genetic analysis associated a missense DCLRE1C variant with V-gene and J-gene trimming of TCR beta chains, and an independent cohort replicated the association. The only immune exposure information available for the cohort was CMV serostatus. According to a later genetic analysis, donors in an Asian-associated ancestry cluster had fewer N-insertions in productive TCRs than the roughly 700-donor mean. A cluster of highly shared sequence variants was judged likely to be a technical artifact of the sequencing pipeline. A further reported finding was that TCR beta sequences accurately predicted the HLA-A and HLA-B alleles for most subjects in the first cohort. In a later analysis, about 16,000 TCR beta sequences were associated with specific HLA alleles at a false discovery rate of 0.05. In a later analysis, most CMV-associated TCR beta chains were found to appear HLA-restricted, with HLA associations seemingly driven largely by CMV exposure. Some 15 rarely observed V segments, including chromosome 9 orphons, were excluded from the earlier analysis of some 590 of the donors because counts were too low. In a later analysis, several top co-occurrence clusters were reported to appear linked to parvovirus B19, influenza, CMV and Epstein-Barr virus. Only TCR beta chains were sequenced in this cohort, and the absence of alpha or paired-chain data limited detectable features. The classifier was reported to diagnose cytomegalovirus status with high specificity and sensitivity in both the original and validation cohorts. According to the authors, the approach could potentially be generalized to other disease states and immunological phenotypes.

The germline V gene yields SGHTA for CDR1 and FQGNSA for CDR2. Counted from cysteine to phenylalanine, this CDR3 has 14 amino acids. Only CDR3 DNA is held: 42 bases, read in frame from base 1. Trimming costs V 6 bases and J 4 bases, and their ends lie 12 bases apart. Library preparation used the immunoSEQ multiplex PCR assay. For the multiplex PCR, a mixture combining 60 forward primers for TCR Vbeta segments and 13 reverse primers for TCR Jbeta segments was used. Amplification of the CDR3 region of rearranged TCR beta genes was performed with a multiplex PCR assay on genomic DNA. On the Illumina HiSeq System, the amplified TCR beta libraries were sequenced as 87-base-pair reads. In the original analysis: In a later analysis, approximately 74 million unique TCR beta chains were counted across the approximately 640 repertoires, and roughly 11 million of these chains were shared by at least two donors. To remove PCR and sequencing errors, raw reads were error-corrected and collapsed into unique sequences using a nearest-neighbor algorithm that merged closely related sequences. Alignment of CDR3 sequences to IMGT reference sequences was used to assign V, D and J gene segments. For a sequence to be retained, at least a six-nucleotide match to both a V gene segment and a J gene segment was required. Rearrangements were classified as productive when the CDR3 lacked stop codons and remained in frame with V and J, and all other rearrangements were classified as non-productive. Following IMGT convention, CDR3 was defined as the stretch from the second conserved V-encoded cysteine to the conserved J-encoded phenylalanine. In an earlier analysis of just under 600 of the donors, sequences lacking an unambiguous match to a single V gene segment were excluded. An earlier analysis of around 600 of the donors classified V segments as functional when productive rearrangements were above 56.7% and as segregating when the standard deviation between donors was above 5%. To diagnose cytomegalovirus status from the catalog of TCR beta chain sequences, a statistical classification framework was built. In a later analysis, V and J genes were assigned by comparing TCR nucleotide sequences against IMGT/GENE-DB human TR gene sequences. The TCRdist pipeline was used in a later analysis to assign CDR3 sequences and most-parsimonious VDJ recombination scenarios. In a later analysis, each TCR beta chain was defined by its CDR3 amino acid sequence together with its V-gene family, and reads without a unique V-gene family were excluded. To address suspected cross-contamination and a sequencing artifact, a later analysis removed 592 highly shared, low-generation-probability nucleotide sequences. In a later analysis, a clonal expansion index for each public chain was calculated from normalized within-repertoire ranks of inferred template counts. Generation probabilities in a later analysis came from a VDJ recombination model fitted to out-of-frame rearrangements, and those results were checked against IGoR. Hypergeometric tests were used in a later analysis to score TCR-TCR, TCR-HLA and TCR-CMV co-occurrence, with a repertoire-size bias correction applied to the TCR pairs. False discovery rates were estimated in a later analysis by permuting HLA or CMV assignments 20 times. A later analysis grouped co-occurring TCRs with DBSCAN, adding TCRdist sequence similarity when clustering within HLA-allele-positive subsets. Co-occurrence clustering excluded repertoires with fewer than 30,000 or more than 120,000 public chains, plus five with anomalous nucleotide sharing. Held by TCRdb, this immuneACCESS table contains in-frame sequences only and omits some clones. Under half of the omission traces to an unresolved V gene where checked; the cause of the rest is unknown. V, J and clone size are taken as reported in that table, and D and trimming were inferred from the DNA itself. The sample table contains around 130,000 clones; only one count was recorded for 80% of them. The ten most abundant clones make up approximately 5% of the sample.

In total, approximately 700 healthy bone marrow donors made up the cohort. At the time of sampling, every cohort member was nominally healthy, though immune exposures that went unrecorded were likely present. The donor tested CMV seronegative, placing the donor among the 350 to 400 seronegative members of the cohort. Each donor provided a peripheral blood sample, and peripheral blood mononuclear cells were used for TCR beta sequencing. Genomic DNA extraction from the blood cell samples was performed with the Qiagen DNeasy Blood Extraction Kit. In the case of this clone: The specificity of this receptor is unknown. No much larger clone is present one base from it, and per-base qualities are unavailable.

This TCR came from a man aged 25-45 years in good health and CMV-seronegative. Rearrangement joined TRBV7-2 to TRBJ2-2, with a tentative D gene TRBD1 over 5 matching bases. Sequenced sample: PBMCs. The CDR3: CASRGFQGTGELFF. Here is the DNA: TGTGCCAGCAGGGGGTTTCAGGGCACCGGGGAGCTGTTTTTT.